These 25 T cell receptor beta chains were sequenced from one sample in a study of metastatic and nonmetastatic thyroid tumors. TCRdb called clones again from the PCR reads with MiXCR. The sample lists about 31,000 clones; around 20% were seen once. All patients were untreated before thyroid surgery. Sequencing was carried out using blood. Receptors originate from a female donor with papillary thyroid cancer or a benign thyroid nodule (not recorded which). Some clones in this sample may be carry-over from other donors' samples.

The sample holds a few counts of this clone. The CDR3 does not close with the conserved phenylalanine or tryptophan, likely indicating a read error. The DNA is omitted, as the CDR3 cannot be located on it reliably, and the CDR3 follows TCRdb's listing. The V and J genes are TRBV7-2 and TRBJ2-6. Germline lookup yields CDR1 SGHTA and CDR2 FQGNSA. The CDR3 is 8 amino acids in total, end residues counted. CDR3 loop: CASSLWTS.

This sequence joins TRBV6-1 and TRBJ1-4, with TRBD1 identical over 11 bases. Per germline, CDR1 MNHNS and CDR2 SASEGT. The CDR3 consists of 15 residues. Trimming took 5 bases from V and 8 from J; bases not matched to a gene: 7. The CDR3 loop reads CASSSRGQGDEKLFF. DNA for the CDR3: TGTGCCAGCAGTTCACGGGGACAGGGGGACGAAAAACTGTTTTTT.

This clone was observed many times. CDR3 sequence reads: CASSRTGMSNQPQHF. CDR3 DNA: TGCGCCAGCAGCAGGACAGGGATGAGCAATCAGCCCCAGCATTTT. The chain combines TRBV5-1 with TRBJ1-5; 8 bases are a match to TRBD1. Germline CDR1 is SGHRS and CDR2 is YFSETQ. The CDR3 is made up of 15 amino acids. V lost 4 bases to trimming and J lost 1 base; unmatched junction nucleotides: 4.

The J gene is TRBJ2-3, the V gene TRBV5-1, with 11 bases fitting TRBD1. Germline CDR1 is SGHRS and CDR2 is YFSETQ. Trimming cost V 4 bases and J 2 bases; bases outside gene matches: 6. The length of the CDR3 is 16 residues. CDR3 amino acids: CASSPGQGVSTDTQYF. For the CDR3, the DNA is TGCGCCAGCAGCCCGGGACAGGGGGTGTCCACAGATACGCAGTATTTT.

This clone came up a few times. This sequence joins TRBV28 and TRBJ2-1; 13 bases fit TRBD2. This CDR3 contains 15 residues. Germline CDR1 and CDR2: MDHEN and SYDVKM. V trimming: 4 bases; J trimming: 5 bases; junction bases outside the gene matches: 2. CDR3 in DNA: TGTGCCAGCAGTTCGGGACTAGCGGGACACAATGAGCAGTTCTTC. Protein sequence: CASSSGLAGHNEQFF. Full variable domain (missing parts from reference TRBV28 and TRBJ2-1): DVKVTQSSRYLVKRTGEKVFLECVQDMDHENMFWYRQDPGLGLRLIYFSYDVKMKEKGDIPEGYSVSREKKERFSLILESASTNQTSMYLCASSSGLAGHNEQFFGPGTRLTVL.

The CDR3 spells CASSYPRAAAAPYEQYF. Here the CDR3 DNA reads TGTGCCAGCAGTTACCCAAGGGCGGCGGCGGCCCCCTACGAGCAGTACTTC. The V call is TRBV6-2 or TRBV6-3, the J call TRBJ2-7; D is undetermined. The CDR3 has 17 amino acids. Germline V CDR1 and CDR2: MNHEY, SVGEGT. Trimming pared 2 bases from V and 2 bases from J, leaving 19 bases between.

This clone was detected a few times. The V and J genes are TRBV19 and TRBJ2-5; the D is unclear. The length of the CDR3 is 13 residues. Germline V gives CDR1 LNHDA, CDR2 SQIVND (reference sequence). Between the trimmed V and J ends, which lost 4 bases and 3 bases, there was a span of 9 bases. The CDR3 DNA is TGTGCCAGTAGTACCGAAAGGGAAGAGACCCAGTACTTC. This gives the protein CASSTEREETQYF.

J is TRBJ1-6 and V is TRBV10-3, with D perhaps matching TRBD1 (5 bases). With 3 bases removed from V and 8 bases from J, the gap between germline ends came to 11 bases. CDR1 is ENHRY and CDR2 is SYGVKD in the germline V gene. The CDR3 extends over 14 amino acids. The CDR3 nucleotides read TGTGCCATCAGTGAAGGGGTTGTGGATTCACCCCTCCACTTT. This sequence encodes CAISEGVVDSPLHF.

At least ten counts were recorded for this clone. The chain carries TRBV20-1 and TRBJ2-7, with unresolved D. Germline CDR1 reads DFQATT; CDR2 reads SNEGSKA (reference sequence). The CDR3 extends over 13 amino acids. V gave up 0 bases and J gave up 0 bases, with 6 bases separating them. The CDR3 DNA is TGCAGTGCTAGAGATGGCTACTCCTACGAGCAGTACTTC. Its translation: CSARDGYSYEQYF.

This clone was counted at least ten times. This rearrangement joins TRBV7-3 to TRBJ2-1, with D uncertain. CDR1 is SGHTA, CDR2 FQGTGA, per germline. The CDR3 sequence is 13 residues long. Trimming stripped 5 bases from V and 6 bases from J, with 11 bases between. The CDR3 spells CASSTQYSNEQFF. The CDR3 DNA sequence: TGTGCCAGCAGCACCCAATATTCCAATGAGCAGTTCTTC. The variable domain in full, with the rest retrieved from reference TRBV7-3 and TRBJ2-1, is GAGVSQTPSNKVTEKGKYVELRCDPISGHTALYWYRQSLGQGPEFLIYFQGTGAADDSGLPNDRFFAVRPEGSVSTLKIQRTERGDSAVYLCASSTQYSNEQFFGPGTRLTVL.

This clone was observed a handful of times. CDR3 nucleotide sequence: TGTGCCAGCAGCCCGGATGGGGGGACGTCGTTTAACAATGAGCAGTTCTTC. It codes for CASSPDGGTSFNNEQFF. The V and J genes are TRBV4-2 and TRBJ2-1, with D possibly matching TRBD2 (6 bases). In germline, CDR1 is LGHNA, CDR2 YNFKEQ. Trimming shortened V by 4 bases and J by 5 bases, and 21 bases separated the two germline ends. This CDR3 contains 17 residues.

The sample holds many counts of this clone. A much larger clone sits a single nucleotide away, making a read error possible. The CDR3 reads CATTQNPGNQEAQYF. The CDR3 DNA is TGTGCCACCACTCAGAATCCGGGGAACCAAGAGGCCCAGTACTTC. The chain recombines TRBV6-1 with TRBJ2-5; D is possibly TRBD2 (5 bases). The CDR3 contains 15 residues. Germline CDR1 reads MNHNS; CDR2 reads SASEGT.

This clone was detected ten times or more. The chain uses TRBV20-1 and TRBJ2-2; perhaps TRBD2 as D (6 bases). Germline V gives CDR1 DFQATT, CDR2 SNEGSKA (reference sequence). The V end was cut by 3 bases, the J end by 0 bases, with 14 bases between. The CDR3 spans 16 residues. CDR3 region: CSARTGGSSNTGELFF. The CDR3 DNA is TGCAGTGCTAGGACCGGGGGTTCCTCGAACACCGGGGAGCTGTTTTTT.

The table lists this clone with many counts. The chain uses TRBV20-1 and TRBJ1-2; D possibly corresponds to TRBD1 (6 bases). V lost 4 bases and J lost 4, with 13 bases in between. Germline CDR1 is DFQATT and CDR2 is SNEGSKA (reference sequence). The CDR3 has 13 residues. CDR3 loop: CSAKVDSLYGYTF. The CDR3 nucleotides read TGCAGTGCTAAAGTGGACAGTCTCTATGGCTACACCTTC.

This clone has more than one count but fewer than ten. Here the CDR3 DNA reads TGTGCCAGCAGTGCCCGGGGGATCGACACCGGGGAGCTGTTTTTT. It translates to CASSARGIDTGELFF. V gene TRBV6-4 combines with J gene TRBJ2-2; TRBD2 is a possible D gene (6 bases). V was clipped by 4 bases and J by 3 bases, with 12 bases between them. The CDR3 extends over 15 amino acids. The V gene's germline CDR1 is MRHNA and CDR2 SNTAGT.

This clone turned up a few times. The chain uses TRBV6-1 and TRBJ2-5; no clear D gene. The V and J ends lost 7 bases and 7 bases respectively, with 16 bases between them. The CDR3 is made up of 13 amino acids. Germline V gives CDR1 MNHNS, CDR2 SASEGT. The chain's CDR3 is CASIPDTVVTQYF. In DNA form, the CDR3 reads TGTGCCAGCATCCCCGACACGGTGGTGACCCAGTACTTC.

This clone has a count of ten or more. The J gene is TRBJ2-5, the V gene TRBV7-2; 7 positions agree with TRBD1. Germline trimming cut 1 base from V and 2 bases from J; bases unmatched to any gene: 1. CDR3 length equals 14 residues. Per germline, CDR1 SGHTA and CDR2 FQGNSA. The CDR3 DNA follows: TGTGCCAGCAGCTTAGGACAGGGACAAGAGACCCAGTACTTC. Its protein product is CASSLGQGQETQYF.

This rearrangement joins TRBV9 to TRBJ1-2, with TRBD1 identical over 8 bases. V shed 4 bases and J 4 bases; nucleotides not matched to a gene: 12. CDR3 length: 16 residues. Germline values: CDR1 SGDLS, CDR2 YYNGEE. CDR3 region: CASSPRTGKRTYGYTF. The CDR3 DNA follows: TGTGCCAGCAGCCCCCGGACAGGGAAGAGGACCTATGGCTACACCTTC.

In this sample, this clone turned up many times. The chain recombines TRBV12-3 or TRBV12-4 with TRBJ1-1, with 7 bases identical to TRBD1. The junction had 9 bases not matched to a gene; V was cut back by 6 bases and J by 5 bases. The CDR3 loop spans 14 amino acids. In nucleotides, the CDR3 is TGTGCCAGCAGCCGAGACAGGGACCGGACTGAAGCTTTCTTT. The encoded protein is CASSRDRDRTEAFF.

This clone was picked up many times. The V call is TRBV9, the J call TRBJ1-2; D uncertain. Germline V lookup: CDR1 SGDLS, CDR2 YYNGEE. Trimming left V 0 bases short and J 5 bases short, with 17 bases between. The CDR3 has 16 residues. CDR3 in amino acids: CASSVESTGFGYGYTF. Written as DNA, the CDR3 is TGTGCCAGCAGCGTAGAATCTACGGGGTTTGGGTATGGCTACACCTTC. The entire variable domain, with the rest obtained from reference TRBV9 and TRBJ1-2, is as follows: DSGVTQTPKHLITATGQRVTLRCSPRSGDLSVYWYQQSLDQGLQFLIQYYNGEERAKGNILERFSAQQFPDLHSELNLSSLELGDSALYFCASSVESTGFGYGYTFGSGTRLTVV.

V is TRBV7-9 and J is TRBJ2-3; D is possibly TRBD2 (5 bases). The CDR3 covers 14 residues. V was clipped by 5 bases and J by 3 bases, with 12 bases between them. Germline assignment: CDR1 SEHNR and CDR2 FQNEAQ (reference sequence). DNA of the CDR3: TGTGCCAGCAGCCCCAGCGGAGGTACAGATACGCAGTATTTT. Protein sequence: CASSPSGGTDTQYF.

This clone came up a few times. The J gene is TRBJ1-5, the V gene TRBV6-2 or TRBV6-3, with unresolved D. Germline loops: CDR1 MNHEY, CDR2 SVGEGT. V gave up 6 bases and J gave up 7 bases, with 13 bases separating them. The CDR3 has 13 amino acids. CDR3 sequence reads: CASRLGPYQPQHF. In DNA form, the CDR3 reads TGTGCCAGCAGACTTGGACCGTACCAGCCCCAGCATTTT.

This clone was seen a handful of times. The chain links TRBV24-1 to TRBJ1-2; D is perhaps TRBD1 (5 bases). V lost 9 bases and J 4 bases, leaving 14 bases between the germline ends. Germline loops: CDR1 KGHDR, CDR2 SFDVKD. The CDR3 runs 13 residues. As DNA, the CDR3 is TGTGCCACCCGAGAGGGGCACGGCTATGGCTACACCTTC. Translation gives CATREGHGYGYTF.

This clone was seen many times. One end of the junction fails to match germline, which may point to a read error. The V gene is TRBV7-9, the J gene TRBJ1-2; no clear D. The CDR3 has 15 residues. The germline V gene has CDR1 SEHNR and CDR2 FQNEAQ (reference sequence). CDR3 sequence: CASSIAAGINYGYTF. The DNA of the CDR3 is TGTGCCAGCAGCATAGCGGCGGGAATTAACTATGGCTACACCTTC.

Many counts were recorded for this clone. The CDR3 reads CASSSDSFSQPQHF. DNA for the CDR3: TGTGCCAGCAGCTCTGACAGCTTCTCGCAGCCCCAGCATTTT. The rearrangement links TRBV7-9 to TRBJ1-5, with a possible D match to TRBD1 (5 bases). Germline lookup yields CDR1 SEHNR and CDR2 FQNEAQ (reference sequence). The V end was cut by 4 bases, the J end by 7 bases, with 14 bases between. The CDR3 length is 14 residues. The complete variable domain, with remaining parts taken from reference TRBV7-9 and TRBJ1-5, reads DTGVSQNPRHKITKRGQNVTFRCDPISEHNRLYWYRQTLGQGPEFLTYFQNEAQLEKSRLLSDRFSAERPKGSFSTLEIQRTEQGDSAMYLCASSSDSFSQPQHFGDGTRLSIL.